This section outlines one T cell receptor (beta chain) sequence together with its context. The germline V gene has CDR1 MGHRA and CDR2 YSYEKL. The CDR3 covers 14 residues. V was shortened by 1 base and J by 6 bases, with 12 bases between the two germline ends. The data originate from a study of blood T cell repertoires in COVID-19. Sequencing used immunoSEQ multiplex PCR; TCRdb keeps in-frame clones, though not all of them. The repertoire includes about 210,000 clones, approximately 89% of them detected once, and roughly 2.3% sits in the top ten. Adults between roughly 18 and 89 years of age took part from about two dozen US areas.

What was sequenced was PBMCs or T cells enriched from blood (not recorded which). V usage is TRBV4-1 and J usage is TRBJ1-1; D unclear. The clonotype originates from a middle-aged woman with acute COVID-19. CDR3 protein: CASSQAGSYPEAFF. In DNA, the CDR3 is TGCGCCAGCAGCCAAGCCGGGTCTTACCCTGAAGCTTTCTTT.